Each of the 22 T cell receptor beta chains below was sequenced from the same sample in a study of OX40 agonist ivuxolimab in advanced cancers. TCRdb's copy holds only in-frame clones and misses some; the assay was immunoSEQ multiplex PCR. The sample yields about 96,000 clones, about four fifths seen once. Sequenced here: CD4+ or CD8+ T cells sorted from blood, sampled in a trial of the OX40 agonist ivuxolimab. The receptor source for this set is an adult with an advanced solid tumor such as melanoma, head and neck, liver or kidney cancer.

The chain is built from TRBV4-2 and TRBJ2-3; 7 nucleotides match TRBD2. The CDR3 spans 14 residues. V shed 4 bases, J shed 3 bases, and the junction held 4 bases outside the gene matches. Per the germline V gene, CDR1 is LGHNA and CDR2 is YNFKEQ. CDR3 in DNA: TGTGCCAGCAGCCTCTTTAGCGGGACAGATACGCAGTATTTT. Residues: CASSLFSGTDTQYF.

The CDR3 loop reads CASSVEGGPNYGYTF. In DNA form, the CDR3 reads TGTGCCAGCAGCGTAGAAGGGGGCCCTAACTATGGCTACACCTTC. V and J are TRBV9 and TRBJ1-2; 7 bases fit TRBD1. The trim removed 0 bases at V and 0 bases at J, leaving 2 bases unmatched. Germline CDR1 and CDR2: SGDLS and YYNGEE. The CDR3 spans 15 residues.

This clone was seen once. The V and J genes are TRBV7-2 and TRBJ2-3, with D possibly being TRBD2 (6 bases). V gave up 1 base and J gave up 0 bases, with 14 bases separating them. CDR1 is SGHTA, CDR2 FQGNSA, per germline. This CDR3 contains 17 residues. The CDR3 region has the DNA TGTGCCAGCAGCTTAGGACTGGTAGCGGCTAGCACAGATACGCAGTATTTT. The encoded protein is CASSLGLVAASTDTQYF. Using reference TRBV7-2 and TRBJ2-3 for the parts outside the CDR3, the full variable domain is GAGVSQSPSNKVTEKGKDVELRCDPISGHTALYWYRQSLGQGLEFLIYFQGNSAPDKSGLPSDRFSAERTGGSVSTLTIQRTQQEDSAVYLCASSLGLVAASTDTQYFGPGTRLTVL.

The chain carries TRBV7-9 and TRBJ2-1, with 11 bases matching TRBD2. There are 16 residues in the CDR3. Germline CDR1 is SEHNR and CDR2 is FQNEAQ (reference sequence). J lost 3 bases, V lost 5 bases, and 6 bases had no gene match. CDR3 nucleotide sequence: TGTGCCAGCAGCCAAAGACTAGCGGGGTACTACAATGAGCAGTTCTTC. Its protein product is CASSQRLAGYYNEQFF.

This chain connects TRBV6-5 to TRBJ1-3, with 8 nucleotides matching TRBD1. The trim removed 2 bases at V and 6 bases at J, leaving 6 bases unmatched. The germline V gene encodes CDR1 MNHEY and CDR2 SVGAGI. The CDR3 has 15 residues. The CDR3 loop is CASSYDGQGTNTIYF. In DNA, the CDR3 is TGTGCCAGCAGTTACGACGGACAGGGTACAAACACCATATATTTT.

The gene calls are TRBV5-1 and TRBJ2-7; tentative D call: TRBD1 (5 bases). Trimming removed 0 bases at V and 5 bases at J, with 12 bases between. CDR1 is SGHRS, CDR2 YFSETQ, per germline. This CDR3 is built from 14 residues. As DNA, the CDR3 is TGCGCCAGCAGCTTGGGACAGAAGGAGAACGAGCAGTACTTC. Protein sequence: CASSLGQKENEQYF.

CDR3 amino acids: CASSAGGRASYNEQFF. The CDR3 DNA reads TGTGCCAGCAGTGCGGGGGGGAGGGCCTCCTACAATGAGCAGTTCTTC. This chain joins TRBV2 and TRBJ2-1, with 8 nucleotides matching TRBD2. Germline CDR1 is SNHLY and CDR2 is FYNNEI. The CDR3 has 16 amino acids. The J segment lost 0 bases and the V segment lost 4 bases, leaving 5 bases of the junction unmatched.

The V and J genes are TRBV5-1 and TRBJ2-5, with 12 bases aligning to TRBD2. V trimming: 0 bases; J trimming: 5 bases; junction bases outside the gene matches: 14. Germline CDR1 and CDR2: SGHRS and YFSETQ. The CDR3 consists of 19 residues. CDR3 amino acids: CASSLGALAGGPQGETQYF. The CDR3 bases are TGCGCCAGCAGCTTGGGGGCACTAGCGGGAGGCCCTCAGGGGGAGACCCAGTACTTC.

V is TRBV6-5 and J is TRBJ1-6; D is ambiguous. The ends were cut back, 2 bases at V and 11 bases at J, with 10 bases in the middle. Germline CDR1 is MNHEY and CDR2 is SVGAGI. The CDR3 consists of 13 residues. CDR3 protein: CASSYDSTPPLHF. Written as DNA, the CDR3 is TGTGCCAGCAGTTACGACTCCACCCCACCCCTCCACTTT.

This sequence joins TRBV29-1 and TRBJ2-2; a possible D gene is TRBD1 (5 bases). There are 18 residues in the CDR3. The V end was cut by 0 bases, the J end by 0 bases, with 17 bases between. CDR1 is SQVTM, CDR2 ANQGSEA, per germline. CDR3: CSVEDRGRMWTNTGELFF. Written as DNA, the CDR3 is TGCAGCGTTGAAGATAGGGGCCGAATGTGGACGAACACCGGGGAGCTGTTTTTT.

The chain is built from TRBV10-1 and TRBJ2-3, with D possibly being TRBD2 (5 bases). The germline gives CDR1 WNHNN, CDR2 SYGVQD (reference sequence). Trimming took 4 bases from V and 6 from J, leaving 14 bases between them. The CDR3 covers 14 residues. The DNA of the CDR3 is TGCGCCAGCAGTGCGGGGAGAGTCGGGGATACGCAGTATTTT. Amino acid sequence: CASSAGRVGDTQYF.

V is TRBV6-1 and J is TRBJ2-2; TRBD1 is a possible D gene (8 bases). Per germline, CDR1 MNHNS and CDR2 SASEGT. The CDR3 extends over 17 amino acids. Trimming removed 2 bases at V and 7 bases at J, with 20 bases between. The CDR3 loop reads CASSERGQGGGIGELFF. CDR3 DNA sequence: TGTGCCAGCAGTGAACGCGGACAGGGAGGGGGCATCGGGGAGCTGTTTTTT.

The chain employs TRBV19 and TRBJ1-1, with D possibly being TRBD1 (6 bases). CDR3 length equals 15 residues. V was clipped by 2 bases and J by 5 bases, with 15 bases between them. Germline V CDR1 and CDR2: LNHDA, SQIVND (reference sequence). The CDR3 DNA reads TGTGCCAGTAGTATATCCAGGACAGTCGTAACTGAAGCTTTCTTT. Its protein is CASSISRTVVTEAFF.

This chain uses TRBV9 with TRBJ1-3; D is unresolved. The CDR3 covers 13 residues. Germline V gene data show CDR1 as SGDLS and CDR2 as YYNGEE. V was cut by 0 bases and J by 3 bases, with 4 bases left in between. The CDR3 reads CASSVGGGNTIYF. The CDR3 bases are TGTGCCAGCAGCGTAGGGGGTGGAAACACCATATATTTT.

This clone is a singleton in its sample. V gene TRBV5-6 combines with J gene TRBJ2-7; 9 bases agree with TRBD2. Trimming at V came to 4 bases and at J to 3 bases, leaving 8 bases not matched to a gene. Germline V CDR1 and CDR2: SGHDT, YYEEEE. The CDR3 is 15 amino acids. CDR3 loop: CASSLAGGSIYEQYF. CDR3 sequence (DNA): TGTGCCAGCAGCCTGGCGGGGGGGTCGATCTACGAGCAGTACTTC.

This chain links TRBV19 with TRBJ2-5, with 10 bases matching TRBD1. The ends lost 7 bases at V and 5 bases at J; junction bases unmatched: 10. There are 15 residues in the CDR3. Germline CDR1 reads LNHDA; CDR2 reads SQIVND (reference sequence). CDR3 loop: CASIGGQGFGETQYF. The CDR3 DNA sequence: TGTGCCAGTATCGGGGGACAGGGGTTTGGTGAGACCCAGTACTTC.

The CDR3 DNA reads as TGTGCCAGCAGTCTGGGACAGAGCTACGAGCAGTACTTC. As protein: CASSLGQSYEQYF. The chain is built from TRBV27 and TRBJ2-7, with 7 bases aligning to TRBD1. The CDR3 is made up of 13 amino acids. CDR1 and CDR2 (germline): MNHEY, SMNVEV (reference sequence). J was trimmed by 3 bases and V by 5 bases; bases with no gene match: 4.

The V and J genes are TRBV5-1 and TRBJ2-7; 8 bases fit TRBD2. The CDR3 runs to 14 residues. V lost 4 bases to trimming and J lost 1 base; unmatched junction nucleotides: 4. Germline CDR1 SGHRS, CDR2 YFSETQ. CDR3 DNA sequence: TGCGCCAGCAGCCCCGGGGGGGGTTCCTACGAGCAGTACTTC. It is translated as CASSPGGGSYEQYF.

This clone was counted between two and nine times. V is TRBV14 and J is TRBJ1-1, with unresolved D. This CDR3 has 14 residues. CDR1 and CDR2 from the germline V gene are SGHDN and FVKESK. The V and J ends lost 1 base and 3 bases respectively, with 9 bases between them. CDR3 amino acids: CASSQVGLDTEAFF. CDR3 bases: TGTGCCAGCAGCCAAGTCGGGTTGGACACTGAAGCTTTCTTT. Full variable domain (rest looked up from reference TRBV14 and TRBJ1-1): EAGVTQFPSHSVIEKGQTVTLRCDPISGHDNLYWYRRVMGKEIKFLLHFVKESKQDESGMPNNRFLAERTGGTYSTLKVQPAELEDSGVYFCASSQVGLDTEAFFGQGTRLTVV.

The rearrangement uses TRBV6-5 and TRBJ1-5, with 7 positions matching TRBD1. This CDR3 has 13 amino acids. Germline values: CDR1 MNHEY, CDR2 SVGAGI. The trim removed 5 bases at V and 5 bases at J, leaving 3 bases unmatched. CDR3 in amino acids: CASSRGPYQPQHF. The CDR3 DNA reads as TGTGCCAGCAGTAGGGGGCCTTATCAGCCCCAGCATTTT.

The V and J genes are TRBV9 and TRBJ1-1; 7 bases match TRBD1. This CDR3 comprises 15 residues. Germline lookup yields CDR1 SGDLS and CDR2 YYNGEE. Trimming at V came to 3 bases and at J to 4 bases, leaving 9 bases not matched to a gene. The CDR3 is CASSAQTGLATEAFF. CDR3 nucleotide sequence: TGTGCCAGCAGCGCCCAGACAGGGCTCGCCACTGAAGCTTTCTTT.

The chain joins TRBV5-1 to TRBJ2-3; D gene ambiguous. Per germline, CDR1 SGHRS and CDR2 YFSETQ. The CDR3 is 16 amino acids. The germline V and J ends were trimmed by 4 bases and 3 bases, with 18 bases remaining between them. CDR3 region: CASSPTPVLGTDTQYF. CDR3 coding DNA: TGCGCCAGCAGCCCAACCCCGGTTCTTGGTACAGATACGCAGTATTTT. Using reference TRBV5-1 and TRBJ2-3 for the parts outside the CDR3, the full variable domain is KAGVTQTPRYLIKTRGQQVTLSCSPISGHRSVSWYQQTPGQGLQFLFEYFSETQRNKGNFPGRFSGRQFSNSRSEMNVSTLELGDSALYLCASSPTPVLGTDTQYFGPGTRLTVL.